Each of the 15 T cell receptor beta chains below was sequenced from the same sample in a study of blood T cells in healthy people across ages. Alongside a J-beta primer mix, a sample-barcoded 5' primer served in a second PCR lasting roughly 7 to 12 cycles. TCRdb independently ran MiXCR on the 5' RACE reads; one entry per CDR3 protein. Found here are more than 1,400,000 distinct CDR3 sequences, 40% to 50% of them singletons; the top ten hold less than 8%. Sequenced input: blood. The receptors stem from a woman aged 18-29 years in good health.

There are a few counts of this clonotype. This chain joins TRBV24-1 and TRBJ2-4; D unclear. Germline values: CDR1 KGHDR, CDR2 SFDVKD. Between the trimmed V and J ends, which lost 3 bases and 0 bases, there was a span of 11 bases. The CDR3 runs 16 residues. The CDR3 DNA follows: TGTGCCACCAGTGATAACCCGGTGGGAGCCAAAAACATTCAGTACTTC. Translation gives CATSDNPVGAKNIQYF.

This clonotype came up a few times. This chain links TRBV6-1 with TRBJ2-3; no reliable D call. The CDR3 spans 15 residues. CDR1 is MNHNS and CDR2 is SASEGT in the germline V gene. V dropped 6 bases and J dropped 0 bases, with 13 bases sitting between them. CDR3 sequence: CASRGRLTSTDTQYF. CDR3 sequence (DNA): TGTGCCAGCAGAGGGCGGTTAACTAGCACAGATACGCAGTATTTT.

The chain couples TRBV15 to TRBJ1-6; D possibly corresponds to TRBD1 (5 bases). The length of the CDR3 is 15 residues. Trimming removed 5 bases at V and 5 bases at J, with 13 bases between. Germline V gene lookup returns CDR1 LNHNV and CDR2 YYDKDF (reference sequence). The CDR3 sequence: CATSRPTANNSPLHF. In DNA, the CDR3 is TGTGCCACCAGCCGACCGACAGCAAATAATTCACCCCTCCACTTT.

The V gene is TRBV6-5, the J gene TRBJ2-3, with 9 nucleotides matching TRBD2. With V trimmed by 7 bases and J by 2 bases, 7 bases remained unmatched. Germline values: CDR1 MNHEY, CDR2 SVGAGI. CDR3 length: 15 residues. CDR3 nucleotide sequence: TGTGCCAGCAACCCCGGGGGACTAGCCACAGATACGCAGTATTTT. It yields the protein CASNPGGLATDTQYF.

This chain connects TRBV6-1 to TRBJ1-1, with TRBD1 as a possible D gene (6 bases). The CDR3 is made up of 14 amino acids. Germline lookup yields CDR1 MNHNS and CDR2 SASEGT. V lost 3 bases and J lost 6, with 14 bases in between. CDR3 protein: CASSDHRELAEAFF. As DNA, the CDR3 is TGTGCCAGCAGTGACCACAGGGAGTTGGCTGAAGCTTTCTTT.

There are a few counts of this clonotype. The V call is TRBV7-2, the J call TRBJ2-7; 7 nucleotides align to TRBD2. Germline V gene sequence: CDR1 SGHTA, CDR2 FQGNSA. Germline trimming cut 5 bases from V and 2 bases from J; bases unmatched to any gene: 9. The length of the CDR3 is 15 residues. The DNA of the CDR3 is TGTGCCAGCAGCCTGACCCAGGGAGGGGCCTACGAGCAGTACTTC. Translation: CASSLTQGGAYEQYF.

This sequence joins TRBV10-3 and TRBJ2-7; D is possibly TRBD2 (5 bases). The CDR3 loop spans 16 amino acids. V lost 0 bases, J lost 3 bases, and 15 bases lay in between. CDR1 is ENHRY and CDR2 is SYGVKD in the germline V gene. The CDR3 is CAISESYYATSYEQYF. In DNA, the CDR3 is TGTGCCATCAGTGAGTCATACTATGCAACTAGCTACGAGCAGTACTTC.

In its sample, this clonotype was seen a few times. V and J are TRBV12-3 or TRBV12-4 and TRBJ1-2; D is uncertain. The CDR3 runs 12 residues. Trimming took off 4 bases at V and 7 bases at J, with 10 bases between the two ends. CDR3 bases: TGTGCCAGCAGTTATCCCCGGGGTGGCTACACCTTC. Translating gives CASSYPRGGYTF.

The V and J genes are TRBV2 and TRBJ1-2; D ambiguous. The CDR3 has 13 residues. Germline-derived CDR1 and CDR2 are SNHLY and FYNNEI. Trimming took 2 bases from V and 6 from J, leaving 10 bases between them. The CDR3 coding sequence is TGTGCCAGCAGTGAATCAGGATTGGATGGCTACACCTTC. This translates into CASSESGLDGYTF.

J is TRBJ1-5 and V is TRBV4-1; no definite D call. The germline CDR1 and CDR2 sequences are MGHRA and YSYEKL. This CDR3 spans 16 amino acids. V lost 0 bases to trimming and J lost 3 bases, with 12 bases between them. The CDR3 bases are TGCGCCAGCAGCCAAGAAGGGTCACAGATCAATCAGCCCCAGCATTTT. Translation: CASSQEGSQINQPQHF.

The chain links TRBV10-3 to TRBJ1-5; D might be TRBD1 (5 bases). The CDR3 is 15 residues long. The V gene's germline CDR1 is ENHRY and CDR2 SYGVKD. V lost 4 bases and J lost 2, with 12 bases in between. CDR3: CAISVEGRGNQPQHF. In DNA form, the CDR3 reads TGTGCCATCAGTGTGGAGGGGAGGGGCAATCAGCCCCAGCATTTT.

V usage is TRBV18 and J usage is TRBJ2-4; 10 positions agree with TRBD1. The CDR3 has 18 amino acids. Per the germline V gene, CDR1 is KGHSH and CDR2 is LQKENI. The V and J ends lost 5 bases and 0 bases, in that order; junction bases with no gene match: 10. The CDR3 nucleotides are TGTGCCAGCTCATCGGGACAGGGGACCCCGCTAGCCAAAAACATTCAGTACTTC. It encodes CASSSGQGTPLAKNIQYF.

The V gene is TRBV7-9, the J gene TRBJ2-1; D ambiguous. The J call could be wrong; TRBJ2-7 is a better fit for the DNA end. Germline V lookup: CDR1 SEHNR, CDR2 FQNEAQ (reference sequence). The CDR3 spans 15 residues. This chain's CDR3 is CASSHALSSYNEQYF. The CDR3 DNA is TGTGCCAGCAGCCACGCTTTGTCCTCCTACAATGAGCAGTACTTC.

This clonotype was detected ten times or more. At one of its ends the junction is not consistent with the germline gene, which may arise from a read error. The J gene is TRBJ1-5, the V gene TRBV12-3 or TRBV12-4; tentatively, D is TRBD1 (5 bases). The CDR3 spans 14 residues. In DNA, the CDR3 is TGCGCCAGCAGCTTGGGGCAGGGCAGCCAGCCCCAGCATTTT. It is translated as CASSLGQGSQPQHF.

This sequence joins TRBV10-3 and TRBJ1-1, with 8 bases matching TRBD1. After removal of 3 bases from V and 8 bases from J, the junction contained 20 bases not matched to a gene. The CDR3 has 18 amino acids. Germline CDR1 and CDR2: ENHRY and SYGVKD. The CDR3 protein is CAISDTRDRSLSLREAFF. CDR3 nucleotides: TGTGCCATCAGTGACACCCGGGACAGGTCTCTATCACTGAGAGAAGCTTTCTTT.